This T cell receptor (beta chain) was recovered during a study of control samples from healthy donors and cancer patients. Some clones are missing from TCRdb's copy, which holds only in-frame ones; the method was immunoSEQ multiplex PCR. The repertoire includes 90,000 to 150,000 clones, around 87% of them detected once, and 9.5% to 13% sits in the top ten. CDR1 and CDR2 from the germline V gene are SEHNR and FQNEAQ (reference sequence). V lost 3 bases and J 5 bases, leaving 8 bases between the germline ends. The CDR3 sequence is 13 residues long. This clonotype was sampled from a man in his thirties or forties in good health. Sequenced sample: blood. V and J are TRBV7-9 and TRBJ1-5, with TRBD1 as a possible D gene (5 bases). The CDR3 loop is CASSLWGDQPQHF. DNA for the CDR3: TGTGCCAGCAGCTTGTGGGGGGATCAGCCCCAGCATTTT. The full variable domain, completed using reference TRBV7-9 and TRBJ1-5, is DTGVSQNPRHKITKRGQNVTFRCDPISEHNRLYWYRQTLGQGPEFLTYFQNEAQLEKSRLLSDRFSAERPKGSFSTLEIQRTEQGDSAMYLCASSLWGDQPQHFGDGTRLSIL.